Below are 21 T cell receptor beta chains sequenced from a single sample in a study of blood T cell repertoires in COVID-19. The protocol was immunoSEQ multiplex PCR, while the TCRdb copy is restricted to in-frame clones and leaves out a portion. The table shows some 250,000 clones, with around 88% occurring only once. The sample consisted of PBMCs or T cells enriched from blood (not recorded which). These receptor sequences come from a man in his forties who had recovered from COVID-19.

The CDR3 here is CASSKRGFRSMNTEAFF. The CDR3, as DNA: TGTGCCAGCAGCAAACGAGGATTTCGGTCCATGAACACTGAAGCTTTCTTT. V usage is TRBV11-2 and J usage is TRBJ1-1, with unresolved D. There are 17 residues in the CDR3. The V gene lost 5 bases and the J gene lost 0 bases, with 19 bases spanning the gap. CDR1 is SGHAT, CDR2 FQNNGV, per germline.

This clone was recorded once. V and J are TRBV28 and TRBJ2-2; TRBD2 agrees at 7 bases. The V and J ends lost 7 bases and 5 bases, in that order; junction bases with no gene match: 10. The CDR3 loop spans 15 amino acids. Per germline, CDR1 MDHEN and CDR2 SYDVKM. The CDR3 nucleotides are TGTGCCAGCAAGGGTCGGACTAGTGGGACCGGGGAGCTGTTTTTT. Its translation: CASKGRTSGTGELFF. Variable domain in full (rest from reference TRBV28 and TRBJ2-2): DVKVTQSSRYLVKRTGEKVFLECVQDMDHENMFWYRQDPGLGLRLIYFSYDVKMKEKGDIPEGYSVSREKKERFSLILESASTNQTSMYLCASKGRTSGTGELFFGEGSRLTVL.

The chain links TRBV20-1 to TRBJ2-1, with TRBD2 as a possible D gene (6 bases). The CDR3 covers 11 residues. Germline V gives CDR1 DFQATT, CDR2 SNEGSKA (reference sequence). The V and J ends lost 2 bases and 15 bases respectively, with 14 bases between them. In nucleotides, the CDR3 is TGCAGTGCTAGATTGTCTAGCGATCCGTTCTTC. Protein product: CSARLSSDPFF.

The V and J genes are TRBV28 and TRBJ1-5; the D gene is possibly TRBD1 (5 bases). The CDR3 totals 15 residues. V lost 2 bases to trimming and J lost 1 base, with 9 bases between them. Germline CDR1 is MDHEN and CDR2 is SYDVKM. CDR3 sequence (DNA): TGTGCCAGCAGTTTACAGGCAGGGAGCAATCAGCCCCAGCATTTT. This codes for CASSLQAGSNQPQHF.

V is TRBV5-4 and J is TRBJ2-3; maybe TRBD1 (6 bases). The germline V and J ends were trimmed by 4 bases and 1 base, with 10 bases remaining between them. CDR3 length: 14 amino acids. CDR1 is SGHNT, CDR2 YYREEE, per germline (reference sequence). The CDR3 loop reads CASSLRTGTDTQYF. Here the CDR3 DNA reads TGTGCCAGCAGCCTTAGGACAGGCACAGATACGCAGTATTTT.

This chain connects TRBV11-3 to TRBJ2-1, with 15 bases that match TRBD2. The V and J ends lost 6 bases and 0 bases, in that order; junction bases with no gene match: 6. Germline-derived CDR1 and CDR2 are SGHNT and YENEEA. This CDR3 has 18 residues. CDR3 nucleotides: TGTGCCAGCAGAATCGGGACTAGCGGGGGGACCTCCTACAATGAGCAGTTCTTC. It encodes CASRIGTSGGTSYNEQFF. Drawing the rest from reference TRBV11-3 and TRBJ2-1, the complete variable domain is EAGVVQSPRYKIIEKKQPVAFWCNPISGHNTLYWYLQNLGQGPELLIRYENEEAVDDSQLPKDRFSAERLKGVDSTLKIQPAELGDSAVYLCASRIGTSGGTSYNEQFFGPGTRLTVL.

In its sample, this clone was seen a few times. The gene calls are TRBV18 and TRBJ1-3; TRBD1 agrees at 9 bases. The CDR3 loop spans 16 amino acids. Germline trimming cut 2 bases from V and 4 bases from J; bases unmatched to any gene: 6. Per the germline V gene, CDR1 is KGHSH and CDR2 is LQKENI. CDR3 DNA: TGTGCCAGCTCACCAAAGGGACAGGGCAAAGGAAACACCATATATTTT. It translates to CASSPKGQGKGNTIYF.

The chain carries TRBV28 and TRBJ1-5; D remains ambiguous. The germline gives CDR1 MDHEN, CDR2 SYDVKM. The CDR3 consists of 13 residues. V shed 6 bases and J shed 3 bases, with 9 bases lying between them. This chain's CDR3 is CASRGGINQPQHF. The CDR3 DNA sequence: TGTGCCAGCAGAGGCGGCATCAATCAGCCCCAGCATTTT.

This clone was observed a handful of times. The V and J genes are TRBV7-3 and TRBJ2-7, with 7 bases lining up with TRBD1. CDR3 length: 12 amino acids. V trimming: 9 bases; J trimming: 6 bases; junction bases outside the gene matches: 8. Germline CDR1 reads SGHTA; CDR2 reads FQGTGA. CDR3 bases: TGTGCCAGTTCTGAAGGGGGCGGCGAGCAGTACTTC. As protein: CASSEGGGEQYF.

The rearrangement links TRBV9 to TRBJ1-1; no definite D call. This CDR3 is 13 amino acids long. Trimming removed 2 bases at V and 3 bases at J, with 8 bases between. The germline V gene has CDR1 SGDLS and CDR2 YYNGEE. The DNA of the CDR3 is TGTGCCAGCAGCGTGAACTATGACACTGAAGCTTTCTTT. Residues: CASSVNYDTEAFF.

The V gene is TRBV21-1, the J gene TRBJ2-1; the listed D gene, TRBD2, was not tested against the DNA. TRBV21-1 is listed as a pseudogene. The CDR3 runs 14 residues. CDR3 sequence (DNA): TGTGCCAGCACCGGGACTAGAGCTAACAATGAGCAGTTCTTC. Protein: CASTGTRANNEQFF.

The CDR3 region has the DNA TGTGCCAGTAGTATAGCCTGGACTAGTCGGACTTACGAGCAGTACTTC. It is translated as CASSIAWTSRTYEQYF. The chain has TRBV19 and TRBJ2-7; 7 nucleotides line up with TRBD2. This CDR3 is 16 amino acids long. Germline V CDR1 and CDR2: LNHDA, SQIVND (reference sequence). Trimming took 1 base from V and 4 from J; bases not matched to a gene: 10.

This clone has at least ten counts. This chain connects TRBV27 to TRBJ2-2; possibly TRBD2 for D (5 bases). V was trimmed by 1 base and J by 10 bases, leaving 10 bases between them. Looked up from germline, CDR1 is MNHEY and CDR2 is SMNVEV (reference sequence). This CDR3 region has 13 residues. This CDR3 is CASSLLGLEELFF. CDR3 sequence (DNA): TGTGCCAGCAGTTTATTAGGACTTGAGGAGCTGTTTTTT.

The CDR3 sequence: CASSPTEGGQVSNEQFF. The CDR3 DNA reads TGCGCCAGCAGCCCCACTGAGGGGGGACAGGTGAGCAATGAGCAGTTCTTC. The chain combines TRBV4-1 with TRBJ2-1; 8 bases match TRBD1. The germline V gene has CDR1 MGHRA and CDR2 YSYEKL. This CDR3 is 17 amino acids long. With V trimmed by 4 bases and J by 6 bases, 14 bases remained unmatched.

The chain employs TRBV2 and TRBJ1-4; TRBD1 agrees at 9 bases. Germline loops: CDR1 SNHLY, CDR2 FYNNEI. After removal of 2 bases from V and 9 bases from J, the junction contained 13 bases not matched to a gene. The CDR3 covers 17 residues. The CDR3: CASSEIQGARLRQKLFF. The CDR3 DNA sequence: TGTGCCAGCAGTGAAATACAGGGGGCGCGCCTTCGGCAAAAACTGTTTTTT.

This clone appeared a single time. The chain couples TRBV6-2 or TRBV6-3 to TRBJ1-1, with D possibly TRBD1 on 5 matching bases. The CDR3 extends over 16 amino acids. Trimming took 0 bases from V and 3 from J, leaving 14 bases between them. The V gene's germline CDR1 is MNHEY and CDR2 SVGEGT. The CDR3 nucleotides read TGTGCCAGCAGTTACTCGAAAGATCAGGGATACACTGAAGCTTTCTTT. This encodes CASSYSKDQGYTEAFF.

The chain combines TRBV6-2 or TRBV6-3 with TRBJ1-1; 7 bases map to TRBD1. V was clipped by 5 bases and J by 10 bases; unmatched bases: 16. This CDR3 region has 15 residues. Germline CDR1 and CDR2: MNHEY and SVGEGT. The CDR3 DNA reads TGTGCCAGCAGTCTTTTTGAAGGACAGGACGAAGGAGCTTTCTTT. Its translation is CASSLFEGQDEGAFF.

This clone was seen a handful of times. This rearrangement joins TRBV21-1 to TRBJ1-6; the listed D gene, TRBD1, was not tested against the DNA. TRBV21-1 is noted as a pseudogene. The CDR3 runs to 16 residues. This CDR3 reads CASSNRTGDYNSPLHF. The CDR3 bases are TGTGCCAGCAGCAATAGGACAGGGGATTATAATTCACCCCTCCACTTT.

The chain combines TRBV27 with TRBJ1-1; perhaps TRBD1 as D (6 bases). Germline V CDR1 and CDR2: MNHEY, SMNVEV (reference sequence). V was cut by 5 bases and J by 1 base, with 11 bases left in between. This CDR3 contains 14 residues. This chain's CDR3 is CASSVGQKNTEAFF. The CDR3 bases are TGTGCCAGCAGTGTGGGACAAAAGAACACTGAAGCTTTCTTT.

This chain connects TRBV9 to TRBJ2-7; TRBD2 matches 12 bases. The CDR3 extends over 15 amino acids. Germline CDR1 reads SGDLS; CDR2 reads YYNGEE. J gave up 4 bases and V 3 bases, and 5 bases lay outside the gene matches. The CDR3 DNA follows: TGTGCCAGCAGCGCCGGGACTAGCGGGTCGTACGAGCAGTACTTC. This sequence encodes CASSAGTSGSYEQYF.

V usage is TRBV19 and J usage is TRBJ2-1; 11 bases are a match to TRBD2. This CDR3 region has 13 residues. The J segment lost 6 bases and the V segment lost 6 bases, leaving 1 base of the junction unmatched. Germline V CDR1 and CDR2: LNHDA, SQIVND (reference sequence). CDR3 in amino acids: CASRLAGGNEQFF. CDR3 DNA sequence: TGTGCCAGTAGGCTAGCGGGAGGCAATGAGCAGTTCTTC.